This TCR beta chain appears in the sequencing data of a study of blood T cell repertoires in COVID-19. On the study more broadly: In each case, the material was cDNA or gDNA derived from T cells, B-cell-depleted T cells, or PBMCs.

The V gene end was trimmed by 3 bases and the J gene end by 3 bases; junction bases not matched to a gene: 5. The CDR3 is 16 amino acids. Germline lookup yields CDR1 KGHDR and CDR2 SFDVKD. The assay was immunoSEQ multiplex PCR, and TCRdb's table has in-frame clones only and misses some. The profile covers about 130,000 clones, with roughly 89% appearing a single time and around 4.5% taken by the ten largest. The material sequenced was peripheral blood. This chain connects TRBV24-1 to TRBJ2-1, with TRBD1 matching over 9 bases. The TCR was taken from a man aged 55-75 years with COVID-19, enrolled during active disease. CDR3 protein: CATSDITGGDYNEQFF. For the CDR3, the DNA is TGTGCCACCAGTGATATTACAGGGGGCGACTACAATGAGCAGTTCTTC.